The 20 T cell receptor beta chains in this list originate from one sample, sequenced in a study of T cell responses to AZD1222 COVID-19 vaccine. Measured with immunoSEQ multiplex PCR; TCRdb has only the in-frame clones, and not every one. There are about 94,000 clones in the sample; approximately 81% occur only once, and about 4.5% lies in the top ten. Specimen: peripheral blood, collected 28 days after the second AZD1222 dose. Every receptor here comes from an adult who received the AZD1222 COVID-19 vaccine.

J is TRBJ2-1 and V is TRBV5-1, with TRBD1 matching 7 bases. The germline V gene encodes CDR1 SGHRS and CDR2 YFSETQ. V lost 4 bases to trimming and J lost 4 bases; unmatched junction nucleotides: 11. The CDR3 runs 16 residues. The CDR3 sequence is CASSPNLRDSYNEQFF. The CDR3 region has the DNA TGCGCCAGCAGCCCAAATCTCCGGGACAGTTACAATGAGCAGTTCTTC.

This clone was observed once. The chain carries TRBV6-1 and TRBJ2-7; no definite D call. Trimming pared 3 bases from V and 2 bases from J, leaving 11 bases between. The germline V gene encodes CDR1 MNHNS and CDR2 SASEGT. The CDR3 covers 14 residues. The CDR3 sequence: CASSELVAAYEQYF. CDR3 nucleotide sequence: TGTGCCAGCAGTGAGTTGGTAGCCGCCTACGAGCAGTACTTC.

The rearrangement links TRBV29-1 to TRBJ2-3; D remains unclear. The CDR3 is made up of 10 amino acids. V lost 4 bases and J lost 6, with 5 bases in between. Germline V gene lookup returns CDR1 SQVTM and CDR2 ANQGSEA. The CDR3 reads CSVGLDTQYF. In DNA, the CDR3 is TGCAGCGTTGGGTTGGATACGCAGTATTTT.

The chain's CDR3 is CASSSTAGTDNSPLHF. The CDR3 nucleotides read TGCGCCAGCAGCTCGACTGCCGGGACAGATAATTCACCCCTCCACTTT. The rearrangement uses TRBV5-1 and TRBJ1-6; 7 bases line up with TRBD1. V lost 3 bases to trimming and J lost 5 bases; unmatched junction nucleotides: 8. The V gene's germline CDR1 is SGHRS and CDR2 YFSETQ. The CDR3 contains 16 residues.

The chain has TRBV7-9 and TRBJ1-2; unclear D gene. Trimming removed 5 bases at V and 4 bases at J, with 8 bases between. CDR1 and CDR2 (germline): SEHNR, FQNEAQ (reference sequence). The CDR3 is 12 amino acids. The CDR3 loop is CASSGSGYGYTF. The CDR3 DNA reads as TGTGCCAGCAGCGGGAGTGGCTATGGCTACACCTTC.

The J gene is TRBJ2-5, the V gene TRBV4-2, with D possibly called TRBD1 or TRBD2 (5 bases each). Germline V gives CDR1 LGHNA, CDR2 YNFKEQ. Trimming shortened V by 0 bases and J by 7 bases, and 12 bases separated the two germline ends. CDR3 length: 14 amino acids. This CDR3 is CASSQDLGVWTQYF. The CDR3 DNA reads TGTGCCAGCAGCCAAGATTTGGGGGTTTGGACCCAGTACTTC.

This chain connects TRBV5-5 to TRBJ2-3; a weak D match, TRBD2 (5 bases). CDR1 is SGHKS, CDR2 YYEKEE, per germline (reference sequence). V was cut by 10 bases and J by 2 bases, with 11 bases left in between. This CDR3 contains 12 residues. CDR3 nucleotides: TGTGCCTCTAGCTTAATCACAGATACGCAGTATTTT. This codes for CASSLITDTQYF.

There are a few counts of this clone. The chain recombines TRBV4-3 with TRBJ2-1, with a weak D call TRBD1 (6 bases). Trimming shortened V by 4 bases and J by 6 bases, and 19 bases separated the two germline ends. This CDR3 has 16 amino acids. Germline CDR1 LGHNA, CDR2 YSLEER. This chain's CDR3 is CASSLGAGLAGNEQFF. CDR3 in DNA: TGCGCCAGCAGCCTGGGGGCCGGGCTAGCCGGCAATGAGCAGTTCTTC.

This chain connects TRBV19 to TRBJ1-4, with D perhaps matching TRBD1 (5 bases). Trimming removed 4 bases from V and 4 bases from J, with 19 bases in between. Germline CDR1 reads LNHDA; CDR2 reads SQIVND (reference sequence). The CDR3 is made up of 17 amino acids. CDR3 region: CASSTKGTETYNEKLFF. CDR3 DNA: TGTGCCAGTAGTACAAAAGGGACCGAAACCTATAATGAAAAACTGTTTTTT.

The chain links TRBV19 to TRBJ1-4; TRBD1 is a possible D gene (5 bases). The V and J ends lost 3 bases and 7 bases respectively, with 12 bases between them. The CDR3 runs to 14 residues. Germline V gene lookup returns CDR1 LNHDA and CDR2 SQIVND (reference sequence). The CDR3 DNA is TGTGCCAGTAGTATCGGCGGGAGGGGTGAAAAACTGTTTTTT. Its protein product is CASSIGGRGEKLFF.

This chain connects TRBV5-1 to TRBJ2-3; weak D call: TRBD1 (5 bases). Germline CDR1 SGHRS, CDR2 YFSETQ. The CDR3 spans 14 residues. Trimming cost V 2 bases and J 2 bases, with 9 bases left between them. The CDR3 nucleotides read TGCGCCAGCAGCTTTATGACAGTCACAGATACGCAGTATTTT. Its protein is CASSFMTVTDTQYF.

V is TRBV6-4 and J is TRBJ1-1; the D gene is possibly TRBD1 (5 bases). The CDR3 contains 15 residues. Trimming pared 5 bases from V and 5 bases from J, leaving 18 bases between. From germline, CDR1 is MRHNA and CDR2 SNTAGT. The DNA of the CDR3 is TGTGCCAGCAGTCCCGGCCGACACCGGGGGACTGAAGCTTTCTTT. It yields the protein CASSPGRHRGTEAFF.

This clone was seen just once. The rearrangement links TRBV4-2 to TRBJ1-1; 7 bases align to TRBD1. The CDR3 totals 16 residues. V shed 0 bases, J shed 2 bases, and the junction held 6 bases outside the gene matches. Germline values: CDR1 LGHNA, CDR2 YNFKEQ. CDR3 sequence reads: CASSQEQGSVNTEAFF. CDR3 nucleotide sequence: TGTGCCAGCAGCCAAGAACAGGGGAGTGTAAACACTGAAGCTTTCTTT.

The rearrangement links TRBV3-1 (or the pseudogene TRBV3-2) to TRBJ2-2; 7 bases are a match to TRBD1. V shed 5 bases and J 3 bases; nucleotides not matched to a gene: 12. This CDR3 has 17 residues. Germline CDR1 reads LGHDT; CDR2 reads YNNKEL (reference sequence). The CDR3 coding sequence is TGTGCCAGCAGCGACCTACAGGGGCGGCGGGACACCGGGGAGCTGTTTTTT. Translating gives CASSDLQGRRDTGELFF.

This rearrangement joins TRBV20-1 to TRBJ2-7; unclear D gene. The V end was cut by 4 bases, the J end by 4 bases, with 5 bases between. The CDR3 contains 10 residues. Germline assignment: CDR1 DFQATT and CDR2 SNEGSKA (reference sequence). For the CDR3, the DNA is TGCAGTGCTAAGGAGTACGAGCAGTACTTC. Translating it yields CSAKEYEQYF.

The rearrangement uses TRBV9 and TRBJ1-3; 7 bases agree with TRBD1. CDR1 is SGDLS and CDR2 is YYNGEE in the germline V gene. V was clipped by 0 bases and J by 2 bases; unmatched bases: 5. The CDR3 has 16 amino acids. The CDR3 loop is CASSVAQGFAGNTIYF. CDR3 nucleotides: TGTGCCAGCAGCGTAGCACAGGGGTTCGCTGGAAACACCATATATTTT.

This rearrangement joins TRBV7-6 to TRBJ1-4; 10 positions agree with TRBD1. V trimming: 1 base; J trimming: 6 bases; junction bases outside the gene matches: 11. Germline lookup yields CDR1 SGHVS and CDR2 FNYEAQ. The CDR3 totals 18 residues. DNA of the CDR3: TGTGCCAGCAGCTTAGATGAGAGGGGGACAGGGGTTGATGAAAAACTGTTTTTT. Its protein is CASSLDERGTGVDEKLFF.

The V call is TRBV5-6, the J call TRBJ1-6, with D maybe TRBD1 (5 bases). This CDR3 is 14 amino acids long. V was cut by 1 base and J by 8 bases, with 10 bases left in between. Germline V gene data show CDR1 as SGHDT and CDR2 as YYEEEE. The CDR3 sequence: CASSLLQGDSPLHF. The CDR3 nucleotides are TGTGCCAGCAGCTTGCTGCAGGGTGATTCACCCCTCCACTTT.

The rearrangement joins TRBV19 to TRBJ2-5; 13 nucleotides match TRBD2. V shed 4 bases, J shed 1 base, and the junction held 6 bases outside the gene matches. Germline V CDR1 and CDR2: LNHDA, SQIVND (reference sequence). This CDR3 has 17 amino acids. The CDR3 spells CASSRPGLAGAQETQYF. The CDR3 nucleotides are TGTGCCAGTAGTAGACCCGGACTAGCGGGGGCCCAAGAGACCCAGTACTTC.

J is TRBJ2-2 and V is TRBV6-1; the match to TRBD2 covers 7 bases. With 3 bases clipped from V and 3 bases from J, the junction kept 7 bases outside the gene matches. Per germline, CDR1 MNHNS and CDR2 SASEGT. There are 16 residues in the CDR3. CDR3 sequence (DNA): TGTGCCAGCAGTGAGCCTGCGGGGGACTACACCGGGGAGCTGTTTTTT. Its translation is CASSEPAGDYTGELFF.